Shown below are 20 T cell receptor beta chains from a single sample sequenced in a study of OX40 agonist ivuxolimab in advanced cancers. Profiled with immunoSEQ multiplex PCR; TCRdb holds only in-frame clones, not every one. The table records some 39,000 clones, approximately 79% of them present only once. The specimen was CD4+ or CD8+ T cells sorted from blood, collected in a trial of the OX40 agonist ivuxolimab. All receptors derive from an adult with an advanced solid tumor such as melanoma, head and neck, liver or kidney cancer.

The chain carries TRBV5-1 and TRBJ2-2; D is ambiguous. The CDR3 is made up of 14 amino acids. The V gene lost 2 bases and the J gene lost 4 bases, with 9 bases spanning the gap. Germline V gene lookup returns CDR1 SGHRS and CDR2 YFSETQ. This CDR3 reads CASSLGQSTGELFF. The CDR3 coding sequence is TGCGCCAGCAGCTTAGGGCAGAGCACCGGGGAGCTGTTTTTT.

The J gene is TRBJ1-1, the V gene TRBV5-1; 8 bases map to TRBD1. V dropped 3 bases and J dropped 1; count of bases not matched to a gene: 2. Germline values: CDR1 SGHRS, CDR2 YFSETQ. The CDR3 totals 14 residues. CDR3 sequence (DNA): TGCGCCAGCAGCTGGGGGACAGGGAACACTGAAGCTTTCTTT. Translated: CASSWGTGNTEAFF. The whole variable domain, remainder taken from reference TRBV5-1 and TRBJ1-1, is KAGVTQTPRYLIKTRGQQVTLSCSPISGHRSVSWYQQTPGQGLQFLFEYFSETQRNKGNFPGRFSGRQFSNSRSEMNVSTLELGDSALYLCASSWGTGNTEAFFGQGTRLTVV.

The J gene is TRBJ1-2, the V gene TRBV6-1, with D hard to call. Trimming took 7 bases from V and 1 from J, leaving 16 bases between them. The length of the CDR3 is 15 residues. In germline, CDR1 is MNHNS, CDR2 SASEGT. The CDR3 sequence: CASKGLLAINYGYTF. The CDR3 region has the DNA TGTGCCAGCAAAGGGCTTCTAGCAATTAACTATGGCTACACCTTC.

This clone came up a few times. CDR3 coding DNA: TGTGCCAGCAGCCTCTACCCCGGGACAGGGGAAATGGAAACTAATGAAAAACTGTTTTTT. It codes for CASSLYPGTGEMETNEKLFF. The rearrangement uses TRBV7-8 and TRBJ1-4; 10 nucleotides align to TRBD1. CDR3 length: 20 residues. With V trimmed by 5 bases and J by 1 base, 16 bases remained unmatched. Germline loops: CDR1 SGHVS, CDR2 FQNEAQ.

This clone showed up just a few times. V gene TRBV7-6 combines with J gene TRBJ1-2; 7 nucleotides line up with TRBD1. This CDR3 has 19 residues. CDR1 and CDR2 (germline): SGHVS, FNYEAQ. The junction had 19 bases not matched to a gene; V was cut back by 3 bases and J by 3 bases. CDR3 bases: TGTGCCAGCAGCTTGCGACCGGGACAGAGTCGCGGGTCCTACTATGGCTACACCTTC. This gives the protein CASSLRPGQSRGSYYGYTF.

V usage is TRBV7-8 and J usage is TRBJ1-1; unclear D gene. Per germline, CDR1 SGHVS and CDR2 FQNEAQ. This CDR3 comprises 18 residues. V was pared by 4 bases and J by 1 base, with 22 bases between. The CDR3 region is CASSSPFYRVKENTEAFF. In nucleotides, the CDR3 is TGTGCCAGCAGCTCACCGTTTTATAGGGTCAAGGAGAACACTGAAGCTTTCTTT. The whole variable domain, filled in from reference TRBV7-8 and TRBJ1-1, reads GAGVSQSPRYKVAKRGQDVALRCDPISGHVSLFWYQQALGQGPEFLTYFQNEAQLDKSGLPSDRFFAERPEGSVSTLKIQRTQQEDSAVYLCASSSPFYRVKENTEAFFGQGTRLTVV.

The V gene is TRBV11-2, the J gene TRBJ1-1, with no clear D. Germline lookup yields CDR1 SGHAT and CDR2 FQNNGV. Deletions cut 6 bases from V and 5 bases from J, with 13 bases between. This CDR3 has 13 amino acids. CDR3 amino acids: CASREGLGTEAFF. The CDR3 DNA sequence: TGTGCCAGCAGGGAGGGCTTGGGGACTGAAGCTTTCTTT. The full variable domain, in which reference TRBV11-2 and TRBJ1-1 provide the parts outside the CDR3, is EAGVAQSPRYKIIEKRQSVAFWCNPISGHATLYWYQQILGQGPKLLIQFQNNGVVDDSQLPKDRFSAERLKGVDSTLKIQPAKLEDSAVYLCASREGLGTEAFFGQGTRLTVV.

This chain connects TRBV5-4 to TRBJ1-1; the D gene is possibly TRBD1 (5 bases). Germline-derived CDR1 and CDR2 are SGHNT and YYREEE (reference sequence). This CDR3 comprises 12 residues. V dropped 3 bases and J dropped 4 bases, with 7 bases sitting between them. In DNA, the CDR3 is TGTGCCAGCAGCTGGGGCGGCACTGAAGCTTTCTTT. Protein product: CASSWGGTEAFF. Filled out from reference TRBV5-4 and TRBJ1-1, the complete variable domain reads ETGVTQSPTHLIKTRGQQVTLRCSSQSGHNTVSWYQQALGQGPQFIFQYYREEENGRGNFPPRFSGLQFPNYSSELNVNALELDDSALYLCASSWGGTEAFFGQGTRLTVV.

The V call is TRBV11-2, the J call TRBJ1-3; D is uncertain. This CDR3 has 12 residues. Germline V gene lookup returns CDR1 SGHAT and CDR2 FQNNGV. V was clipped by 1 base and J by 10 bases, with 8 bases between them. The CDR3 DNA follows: TGTGCCAGCAGCTTAGGAAGGTCGACCATATATTTT. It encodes CASSLGRSTIYF.

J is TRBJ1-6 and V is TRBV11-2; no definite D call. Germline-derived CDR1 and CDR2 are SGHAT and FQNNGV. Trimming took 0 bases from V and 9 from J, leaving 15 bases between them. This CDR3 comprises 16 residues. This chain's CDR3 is CASSLDAGSFGSPLHF. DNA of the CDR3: TGTGCCAGCAGCTTAGATGCGGGCTCCTTTGGTTCACCCCTCCACTTT.

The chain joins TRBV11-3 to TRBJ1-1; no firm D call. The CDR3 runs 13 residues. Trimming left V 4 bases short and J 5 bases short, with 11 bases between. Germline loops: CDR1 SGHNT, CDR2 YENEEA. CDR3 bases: TGTGCCAGCAGCTCCGACACGGATACTGAAGCTTTCTTT. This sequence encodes CASSSDTDTEAFF. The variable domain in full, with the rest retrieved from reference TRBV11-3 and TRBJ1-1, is EAGVVQSPRYKIIEKKQPVAFWCNPISGHNTLYWYLQNLGQGPELLIRYENEEAVDDSQLPKDRFSAERLKGVDSTLKIQPAELGDSAVYLCASSSDTDTEAFFGQGTRLTVV.

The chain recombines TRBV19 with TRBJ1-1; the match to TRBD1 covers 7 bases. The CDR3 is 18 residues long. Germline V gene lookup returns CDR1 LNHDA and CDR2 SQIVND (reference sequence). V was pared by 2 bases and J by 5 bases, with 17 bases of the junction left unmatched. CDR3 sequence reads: CASSITLYKQGPPTEAFF. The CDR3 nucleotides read TGTGCCAGTAGTATAACTCTATACAAACAGGGGCCCCCGACTGAAGCTTTCTTT.

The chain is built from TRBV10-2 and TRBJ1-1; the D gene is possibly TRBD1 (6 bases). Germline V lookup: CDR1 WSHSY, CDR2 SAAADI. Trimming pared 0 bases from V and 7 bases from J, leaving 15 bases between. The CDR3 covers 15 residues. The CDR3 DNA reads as TGCGCCAGCAGTGAGTCACGGTTTAGGGGACATGAAGCTTTCTTT. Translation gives CASSESRFRGHEAFF.

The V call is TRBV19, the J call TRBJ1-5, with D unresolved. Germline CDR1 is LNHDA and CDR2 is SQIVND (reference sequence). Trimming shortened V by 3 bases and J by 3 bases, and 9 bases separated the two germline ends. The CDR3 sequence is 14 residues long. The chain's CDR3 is CASSIEGFNQPQHF. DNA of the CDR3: TGTGCCAGTAGTATCGAGGGCTTCAATCAGCCCCAGCATTTT.

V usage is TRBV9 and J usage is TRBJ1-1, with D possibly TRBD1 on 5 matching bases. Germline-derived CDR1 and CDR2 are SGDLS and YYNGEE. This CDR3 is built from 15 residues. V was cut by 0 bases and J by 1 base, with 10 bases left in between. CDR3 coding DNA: TGTGCCAGCAGCGTAGGGCAGGGTGCGAACACTGAAGCTTTCTTT. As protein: CASSVGQGANTEAFF.

The CDR3 DNA sequence: TGCGCCAGCAGCTTTTTGACCAGGCGAATGAACACTGAAGCTTTCTTT. The encoded protein is CASSFLTRRMNTEAFF. This chain uses TRBV5-1 with TRBJ1-1; D unresolved. V gave up 2 bases and J gave up 0 bases, with 14 bases separating them. The germline V gene encodes CDR1 SGHRS and CDR2 YFSETQ. This CDR3 spans 16 amino acids.

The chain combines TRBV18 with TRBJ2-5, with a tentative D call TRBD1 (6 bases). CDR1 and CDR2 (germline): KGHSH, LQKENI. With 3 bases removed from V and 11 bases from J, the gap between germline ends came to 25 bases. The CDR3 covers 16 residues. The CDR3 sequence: CASSPPRAGEVREQYF. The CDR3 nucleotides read TGTGCCAGCTCACCCCCCAGGGCAGGGGAAGTGAGGGAGCAGTACTTC.

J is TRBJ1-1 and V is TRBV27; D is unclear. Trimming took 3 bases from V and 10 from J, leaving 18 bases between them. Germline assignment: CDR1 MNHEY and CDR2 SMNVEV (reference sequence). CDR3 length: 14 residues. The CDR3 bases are TGTGCCAGCAGTTTCTATAGAGACTGGACCGGAGCTTTCTTT. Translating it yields CASSFYRDWTGAFF.

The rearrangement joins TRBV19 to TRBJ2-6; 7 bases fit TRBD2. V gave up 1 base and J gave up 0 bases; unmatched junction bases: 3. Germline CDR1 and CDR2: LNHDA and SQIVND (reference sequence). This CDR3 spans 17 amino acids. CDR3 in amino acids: CASSIGLAVSGANVLTF. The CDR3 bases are TGTGCCAGTAGTATAGGTCTAGCGGTCTCTGGGGCCAACGTCCTGACTTTC.

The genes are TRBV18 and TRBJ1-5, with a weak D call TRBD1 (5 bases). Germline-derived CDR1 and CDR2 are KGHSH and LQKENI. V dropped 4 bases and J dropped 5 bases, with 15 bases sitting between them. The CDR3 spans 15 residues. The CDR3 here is CASSRNWGVDQPQHF. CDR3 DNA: TGTGCCAGCTCACGAAACTGGGGGGTCGATCAGCCCCAGCATTTT.